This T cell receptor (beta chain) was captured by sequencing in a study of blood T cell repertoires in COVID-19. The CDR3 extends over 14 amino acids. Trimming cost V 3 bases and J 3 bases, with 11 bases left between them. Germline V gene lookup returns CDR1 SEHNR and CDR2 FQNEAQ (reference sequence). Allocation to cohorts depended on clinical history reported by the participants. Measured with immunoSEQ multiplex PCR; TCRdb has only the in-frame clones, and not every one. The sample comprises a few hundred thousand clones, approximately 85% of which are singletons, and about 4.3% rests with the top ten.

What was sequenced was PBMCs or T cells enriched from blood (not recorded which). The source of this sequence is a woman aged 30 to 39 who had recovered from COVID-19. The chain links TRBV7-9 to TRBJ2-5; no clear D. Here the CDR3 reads CASSFWAREETQYF. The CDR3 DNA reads TGTGCCAGCAGCTTCTGGGCCAGAGAAGAGACCCAGTACTTC. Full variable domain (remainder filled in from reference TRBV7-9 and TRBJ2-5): DTGVSQNPRHKITKRGQNVTFRCDPISEHNRLYWYRQTLGQGPEFLTYFQNEAQLEKSRLLSDRFSAERPKGSFSTLEIQRTEQGDSAMYLCASSFWAREETQYFGPGTRLLVL.